What follows are 16 T cell receptor beta chains derived from one specimen sequenced in a study of T cells in Graves' hyperthyroidism and ophthalmopathy. The investigators amplified TCR beta CDR3 regions from RNA transcripts. The study used the HTBI primer set for a first-round RT-PCR of the TCR CDR3. TCRdb processed the multiplex PCR reads anew with MiXCR; each CDR3 protein has one entry. The repertoire has a few hundred thousand distinct CDR3 sequences, under 15% of them found once; the top ten carry around 9.2%. Sequenced input: blood. Receptors were obtained from a woman under 30 with Graves' hyperthyroidism.

Of note for this clonotype: The junction and the germline gene differ at one end; a read error may be behind it. The rearrangement links TRBV7-8 to TRBJ1-1; D is perhaps TRBD1 (5 bases). This CDR3 comprises 15 residues. The germline CDR1 and CDR2 sequences are SGHVS and FQNEAQ. The CDR3 DNA follows: TGTGTCAGCAGCCTACAGGCAAACCTGAACACTGAAGCTTTCTTT. It translates to CVSSLQANLNTEAFF.

The chain uses TRBV10-3 and TRBJ2-2; D not certain. Trimming took 7 bases from V and 1 from J, leaving 10 bases between them. This CDR3 region has 14 residues. Germline CDR1 is ENHRY and CDR2 is SYGVKD. CDR3 nucleotides: TGTGCCATCAAAACCGCCCTGAACACCGGGGAGCTGTTTTTT. Its translation: CAIKTALNTGELFF.

This clonotype showed up many times. This chain joins TRBV2 and TRBJ2-7; 15 nucleotides align to TRBD2. V dropped 7 bases and J dropped 4; count of bases not matched to a gene: 5. Germline V gene sequence: CDR1 SNHLY, CDR2 FYNNEI. The CDR3 loop spans 15 amino acids. The CDR3 region is CASNPGLAGGYEQYF. DNA of the CDR3: TGTGCCAGCAACCCGGGACTAGCGGGAGGTTACGAGCAGTACTTC. The variable domain in full, with the rest retrieved from reference TRBV2 and TRBJ2-7, is EPEVTQTPSHQVTQMGQEVILRCVPISNHLYFYWYRQILGQKVEFLVSFYNNEISEKSEIFDDQFSVERPDGSNFTLKIRSTKLEDSAMYFCASNPGLAGGYEQYFGPGTRLTVT.

The gene calls are TRBV6-7 and TRBJ2-3; 8 bases align to TRBD1. TRBV6-7 is an ORF for which the function is uncertain. The CDR3 spans 15 residues. The V segment lost 5 bases and the J segment 3 bases; nucleotides outside the gene matches: 7. CDR3 coding DNA: TGTGCCAGCAGTAAAGGGACAGGAAGTACAGATACGCAGTATTTT. Translating it yields CASSKGTGSTDTQYF.

This chain links TRBV29-1 with TRBJ2-1; D remains unclear. Trimming cost V 4 bases and J 0 bases, with 7 bases left between them. This CDR3 region has 13 residues. The germline gives CDR1 SQVTM, CDR2 ANQGSEA. The CDR3 DNA follows: TGCAGCGTTGTACACTTCTCCTACAATGAGCAGTTCTTC. This translates into CSVVHFSYNEQFF.

In its sample, this clonotype was seen many times. The chain has TRBV28 and TRBJ1-6, with a tentative D call TRBD1 (6 bases). The CDR3 length is 16 residues. Germline-derived CDR1 and CDR2 are MDHEN and SYDVKM. The V and J ends lost 5 bases and 6 bases respectively, with 17 bases between them. The CDR3 DNA reads TGTGCCAGCAGTCAAACTCTGGGGGCCCGTAATTCACCCCTCCACTTT. Its protein product is CASSQTLGARNSPLHF.

This clonotype was seen many times. This sequence joins TRBV15 and TRBJ1-6; perhaps TRBD1 as D (5 bases). Germline V gene lookup returns CDR1 LNHNV and CDR2 YYDKDF (reference sequence). The length of the CDR3 is 16 residues. V gave up 1 base and J gave up 9 bases, with 16 bases separating them. CDR3 sequence (DNA): TGTGCCACCAGCAGAGGGAATATAGGGGTTGGTTCACCCCTCCACTTT. Amino acid sequence: CATSRGNIGVGSPLHF.

This clonotype was recorded at least ten times. The chain joins TRBV28 to TRBJ2-7; TRBD2 might be the D (7 bases). The germline V gene has CDR1 MDHEN and CDR2 SYDVKM. This CDR3 spans 15 amino acids. V gave up 6 bases and J gave up 3 bases, with 18 bases separating them. CDR3 residues: CASREAGRRGYEQYF. The CDR3 coding sequence is TGTGCCAGCAGGGAAGCGGGGCGCAGGGGCTACGAGCAGTACTTC. The full variable domain, with the rest looked up from reference TRBV28 and TRBJ2-7, is DVKVTQSSRYLVKRTGEKVFLECVQDMDHENMFWYRQDPGLGLRLIYFSYDVKMKEKGDIPEGYSVSREKKERFSLILESASTNQTSMYLCASREAGRRGYEQYFGPGTRLTVT.

This clonotype was detected ten times or more. The chain joins TRBV15 to TRBJ1-2; no reliable D call. From germline, CDR1 is LNHNV and CDR2 YYDKDF (reference sequence). CDR3 length equals 13 residues. The V gene lost 1 base and the J gene lost 6 bases, with 9 bases spanning the gap. The CDR3 DNA reads TGTGCCACCAGCAGAGGGAAAGGGAATGGCTACACCTTC. This gives the protein CATSRGKGNGYTF.

In regard to this clonotype: A single base separates this from a much larger clone, so it may be a read error. The J gene is TRBJ2-4, the V gene TRBV28; 8 bases are shared with TRBD1. Germline CDR1 is MDHEN and CDR2 is SYDVKM. The CDR3 sequence is 15 residues long. CDR3 residues: CVSSRTGPPKNIQYF. The CDR3 DNA follows: TGTGTCAGCAGCCGGACAGGGCCCCCCAAAAACATTCAGTACTTC. Full variable domain (outside the CDR3, taken from reference TRBV28 and TRBJ2-4): DVKVTQSSRYLVKRTGEKVFLECVQDMDHENMFWYRQDPGLGLRLIYFSYDVKMKEKGDIPEGYSVSREKKERFSLILESASTNQTSMYLCVSSRTGPPKNIQYFGAGTRLSVL.

This clonotype has at least ten counts. The V and J genes are TRBV6-2 or TRBV6-3 and TRBJ1-5; D remains ambiguous. With 3 bases removed from V and 4 bases from J, the gap between germline ends came to 19 bases. The CDR3 consists of 17 residues. CDR1 and CDR2 (germline): MNHEY, SVGEGT. The CDR3 DNA reads as TGTGCCAGCAGTTATTCGGTGCAGCAGGACGGGAATCAGCCCCAGCATTTT. Protein product: CASSYSVQQDGNQPQHF.

The V call is TRBV20-1, the J call TRBJ2-1; 7 nucleotides align to TRBD1. This CDR3 region has 12 residues. Germline V CDR1 and CDR2: DFQATT, SNEGSKA (reference sequence). J was trimmed by 10 bases and V by 0 bases; bases with no gene match: 3. The CDR3 DNA is TGCAGTGCTAGAGAGGGGACAGTAGAGCAGTTCTTC. Its protein is CSAREGTVEQFF.

This clonotype was seen ten or more times. This chain connects TRBV20-1 to TRBJ2-3; D uncertain. Between the trimmed V and J ends, which lost 6 bases and 0 bases, there was a span of 10 bases. Germline V gene lookup returns CDR1 DFQATT and CDR2 SNEGSKA (reference sequence). The CDR3 sequence is 13 residues long. This chain's CDR3 is CSARYPSTDTQYF. DNA of the CDR3: TGCAGTGCCAGATATCCTAGCACAGATACGCAGTATTTT.

This clonotype was seen a handful of times. The CDR3 loop is CASSLGQFTGELFF. The CDR3 DNA reads TGTGCCAGCAGTTTGGGACAGTTCACCGGGGAGCTGTTTTTT. The genes are TRBV12-3 or TRBV12-4 and TRBJ2-2; 7 positions match TRBD1. The V and J ends lost 3 bases and 4 bases, in that order; junction bases with no gene match: 2. This CDR3 has 14 residues.

This clonotype occurred many times. The chain uses TRBV6-1 and TRBJ1-2; TRBD1 might be the D (6 bases). Germline CDR1 is MNHNS and CDR2 is SASEGT. Trimming shortened V by 6 bases and J by 0 bases, and 14 bases separated the two germline ends. The CDR3 is 15 amino acids. The CDR3 here is CASSHRTETNYGYTF. The CDR3 bases are TGTGCCAGCAGCCACAGGACAGAAACTAACTATGGCTACACCTTC.

There are many counts of this clonotype. This chain connects TRBV28 to TRBJ1-5; D call uncertain. The CDR3 totals 12 residues. Trimming cost V 3 bases and J 6 bases, with 6 bases left between them. CDR1 and CDR2 from the germline V gene are MDHEN and SYDVKM. CDR3 protein: CASSLAFQPQHF. The CDR3 DNA follows: TGTGCCAGCAGTTTGGCGTTTCAGCCCCAGCATTTT.